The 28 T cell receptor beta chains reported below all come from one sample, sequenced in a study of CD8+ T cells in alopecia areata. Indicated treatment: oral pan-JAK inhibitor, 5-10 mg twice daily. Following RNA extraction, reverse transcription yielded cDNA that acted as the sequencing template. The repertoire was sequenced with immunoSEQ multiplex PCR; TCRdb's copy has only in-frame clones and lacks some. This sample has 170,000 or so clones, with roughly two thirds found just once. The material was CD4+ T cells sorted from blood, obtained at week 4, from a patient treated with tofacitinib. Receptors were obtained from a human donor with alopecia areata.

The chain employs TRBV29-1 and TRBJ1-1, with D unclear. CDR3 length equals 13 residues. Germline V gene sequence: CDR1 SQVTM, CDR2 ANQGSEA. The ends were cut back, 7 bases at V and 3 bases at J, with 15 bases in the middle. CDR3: CSGATDGDTEAFF. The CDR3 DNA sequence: TGCAGCGGGGCAACTGACGGAGACACTGAAGCTTTCTTT.

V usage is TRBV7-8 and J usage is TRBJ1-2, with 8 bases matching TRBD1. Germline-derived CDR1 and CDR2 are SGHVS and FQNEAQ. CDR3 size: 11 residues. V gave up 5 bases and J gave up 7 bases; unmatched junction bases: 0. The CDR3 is CASSGQGGYTF. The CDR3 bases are TGTGCCAGCAGCGGACAGGGTGGCTACACCTTC.

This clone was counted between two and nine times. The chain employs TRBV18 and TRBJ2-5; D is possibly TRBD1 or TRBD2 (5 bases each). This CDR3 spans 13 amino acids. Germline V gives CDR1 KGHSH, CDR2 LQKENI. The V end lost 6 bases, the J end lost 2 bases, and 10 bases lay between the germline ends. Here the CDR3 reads CASSRDGQETQYF. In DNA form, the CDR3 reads TGTGCCAGCTCCCGGGACGGTCAAGAGACCCAGTACTTC.

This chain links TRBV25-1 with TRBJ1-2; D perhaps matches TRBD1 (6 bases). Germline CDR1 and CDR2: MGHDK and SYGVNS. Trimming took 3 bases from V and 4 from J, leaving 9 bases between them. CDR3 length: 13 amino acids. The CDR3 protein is CASSEPGAYGYTF. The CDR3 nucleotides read TGTGCCAGCAGTGAGCCGGGGGCCTATGGCTACACCTTC.

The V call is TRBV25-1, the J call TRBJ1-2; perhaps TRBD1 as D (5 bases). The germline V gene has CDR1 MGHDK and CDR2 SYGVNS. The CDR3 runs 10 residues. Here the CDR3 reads CDEGRYGYTF. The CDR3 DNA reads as TGTGACGAGGGGCGGTATGGCTACACCTTC.

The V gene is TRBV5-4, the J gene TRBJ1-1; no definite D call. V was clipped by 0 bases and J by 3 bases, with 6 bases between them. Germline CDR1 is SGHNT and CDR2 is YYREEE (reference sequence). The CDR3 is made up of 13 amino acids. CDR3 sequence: CASSLARDTEAFF. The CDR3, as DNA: TGTGCCAGCAGCTTGGCACGGGACACTGAAGCTTTCTTT.

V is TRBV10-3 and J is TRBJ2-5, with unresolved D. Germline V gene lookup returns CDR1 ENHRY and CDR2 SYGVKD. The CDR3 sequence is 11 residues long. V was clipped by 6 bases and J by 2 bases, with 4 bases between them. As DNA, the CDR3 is TGTGCCATCAGCAATCAAGAGACCCAGTACTTC. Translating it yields CAISNQETQYF.

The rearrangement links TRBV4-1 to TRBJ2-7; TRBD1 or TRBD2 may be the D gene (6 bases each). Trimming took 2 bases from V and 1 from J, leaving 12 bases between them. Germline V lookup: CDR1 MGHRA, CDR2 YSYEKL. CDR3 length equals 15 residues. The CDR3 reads CASSQRGGLSYEQYF. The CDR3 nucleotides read TGCGCCAGCAGCCAACGTGGGGGGCTATCCTACGAGCAGTACTTC.

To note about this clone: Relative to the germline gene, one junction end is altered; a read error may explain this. For the CDR3, the DNA is TGTGCCATCAGTGAGAATGCGGGCTTCTCCTACGAGCAGTACTTC. This gives the protein CAISENAGFSYEQYF. This sequence joins TRBV6-6 and TRBJ2-7; D possibly corresponds to TRBD2 (5 bases). CDR1 and CDR2 (germline): MNHNY, SVGAGI (reference sequence). The CDR3 totals 15 residues.

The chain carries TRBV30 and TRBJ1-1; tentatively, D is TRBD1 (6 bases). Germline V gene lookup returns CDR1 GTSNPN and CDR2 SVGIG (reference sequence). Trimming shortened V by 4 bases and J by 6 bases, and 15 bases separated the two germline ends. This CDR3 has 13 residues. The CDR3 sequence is CAWKSQGWAEAFF. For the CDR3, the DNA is TGTGCCTGGAAAAGTCAGGGGTGGGCTGAAGCTTTCTTT.

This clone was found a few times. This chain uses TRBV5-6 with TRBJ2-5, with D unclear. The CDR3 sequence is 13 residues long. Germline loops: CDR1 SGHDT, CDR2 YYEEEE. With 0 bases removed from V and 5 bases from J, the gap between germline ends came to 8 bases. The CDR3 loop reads CASSLGVWETQYF. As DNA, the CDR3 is TGTGCCAGCAGCTTGGGGGTCTGGGAGACCCAGTACTTC.

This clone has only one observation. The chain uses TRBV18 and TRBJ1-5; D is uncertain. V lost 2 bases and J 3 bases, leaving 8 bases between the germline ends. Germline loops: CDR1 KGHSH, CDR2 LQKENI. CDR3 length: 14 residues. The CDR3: CASSPKGYNQPQHF. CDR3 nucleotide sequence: TGTGCCAGCTCACCAAAGGGCTACAATCAGCCCCAGCATTTT.

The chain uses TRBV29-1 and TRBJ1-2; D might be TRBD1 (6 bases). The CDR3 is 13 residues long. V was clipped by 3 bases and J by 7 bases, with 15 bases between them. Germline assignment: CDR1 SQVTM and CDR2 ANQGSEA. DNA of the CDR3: TGCAGCGTTGAGGGGGCCCGTCTGGCTGGCTACACCTTC. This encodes CSVEGARLAGYTF.

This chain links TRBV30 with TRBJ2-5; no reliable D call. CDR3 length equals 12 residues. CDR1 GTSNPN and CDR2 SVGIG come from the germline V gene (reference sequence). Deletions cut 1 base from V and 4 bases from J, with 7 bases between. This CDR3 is CAWSENGETQYF. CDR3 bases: TGTGCCTGGAGTGAAAACGGAGAGACCCAGTACTTC.

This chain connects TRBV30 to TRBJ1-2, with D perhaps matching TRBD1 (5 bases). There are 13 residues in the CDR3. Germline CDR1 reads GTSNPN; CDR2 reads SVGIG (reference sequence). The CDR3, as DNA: TGTGCACTGCCGGGACGGACGAACTATGGCTACACCTTC. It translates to CALPGRTNYGYTF.

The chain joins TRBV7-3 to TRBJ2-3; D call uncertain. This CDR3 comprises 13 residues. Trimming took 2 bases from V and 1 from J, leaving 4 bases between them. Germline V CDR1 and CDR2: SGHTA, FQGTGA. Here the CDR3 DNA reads TGTGCCAGCAGCTTAGGTGGCACAGATACGCAGTATTTT. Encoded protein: CASSLGGTDTQYF.

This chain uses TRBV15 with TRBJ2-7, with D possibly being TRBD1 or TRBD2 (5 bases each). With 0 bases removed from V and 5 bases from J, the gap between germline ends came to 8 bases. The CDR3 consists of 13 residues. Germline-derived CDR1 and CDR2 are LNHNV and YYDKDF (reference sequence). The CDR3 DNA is TGTGCCACCAGCAGAGATAGAGGGGACGAGCAGTACTTC. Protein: CATSRDRGDEQYF.

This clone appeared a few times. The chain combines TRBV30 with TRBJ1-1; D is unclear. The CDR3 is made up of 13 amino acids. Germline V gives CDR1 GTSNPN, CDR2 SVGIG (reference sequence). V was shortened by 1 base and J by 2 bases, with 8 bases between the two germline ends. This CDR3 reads CAWSAGSNTEAFF. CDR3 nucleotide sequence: TGTGCCTGGAGTGCGGGGAGTAACACTGAAGCTTTCTTT.

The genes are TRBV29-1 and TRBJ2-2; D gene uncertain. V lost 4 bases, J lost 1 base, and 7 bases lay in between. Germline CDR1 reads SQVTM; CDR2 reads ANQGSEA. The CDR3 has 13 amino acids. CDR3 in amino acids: CSVVGGNTGELFF. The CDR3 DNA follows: TGCAGCGTTGTGGGCGGGAACACCGGGGAGCTGTTTTTT.

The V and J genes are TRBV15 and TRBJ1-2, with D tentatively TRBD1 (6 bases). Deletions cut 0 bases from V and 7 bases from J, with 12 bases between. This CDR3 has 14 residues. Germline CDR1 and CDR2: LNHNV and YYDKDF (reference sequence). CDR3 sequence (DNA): TGTGCCACCAGCAGAGATCGGGGGGCCACTGGCTACACCTTC. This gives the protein CATSRDRGATGYTF.

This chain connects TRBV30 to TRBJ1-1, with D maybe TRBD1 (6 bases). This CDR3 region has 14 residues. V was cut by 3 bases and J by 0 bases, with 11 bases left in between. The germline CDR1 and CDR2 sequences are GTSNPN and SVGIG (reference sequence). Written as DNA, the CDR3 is TGTGCCTGGAGATCACAGGGCCTGAACACTGAAGCTTTCTTT. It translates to CAWRSQGLNTEAFF. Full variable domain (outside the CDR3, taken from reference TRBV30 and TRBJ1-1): SQTIHQWPATLVQPVGSPLSLECTVEGTSNPNLYWYRQAAGRGLQLLFYSVGIGQISSEVPQNLSASRPQDRQFILSSKKLLLSDSGFYLCAWRSQGLNTEAFFGQGTRLTVV.

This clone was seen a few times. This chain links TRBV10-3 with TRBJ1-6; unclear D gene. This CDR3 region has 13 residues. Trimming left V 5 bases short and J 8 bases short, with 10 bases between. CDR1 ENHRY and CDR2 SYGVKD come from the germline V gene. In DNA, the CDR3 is TGTGCCATCAGTAGAAAGGAGGATTCACCCCTCCACTTT. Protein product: CAISRKEDSPLHF.

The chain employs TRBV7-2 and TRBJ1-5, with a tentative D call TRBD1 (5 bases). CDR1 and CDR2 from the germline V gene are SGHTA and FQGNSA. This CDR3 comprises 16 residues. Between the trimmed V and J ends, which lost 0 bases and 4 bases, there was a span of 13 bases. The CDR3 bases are TGTGCCAGCAGCTTAGCGGGCAGGGTCTGGAATCAGCCCCAGCATTTT. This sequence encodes CASSLAGRVWNQPQHF.

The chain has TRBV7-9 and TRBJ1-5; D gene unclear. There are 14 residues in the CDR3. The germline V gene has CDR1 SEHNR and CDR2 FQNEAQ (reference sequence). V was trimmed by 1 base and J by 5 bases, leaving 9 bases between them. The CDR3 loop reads CASSLGPSHQPQHF. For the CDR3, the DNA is TGTGCCAGCAGCTTAGGACCCTCCCATCAGCCCCAGCATTTT.

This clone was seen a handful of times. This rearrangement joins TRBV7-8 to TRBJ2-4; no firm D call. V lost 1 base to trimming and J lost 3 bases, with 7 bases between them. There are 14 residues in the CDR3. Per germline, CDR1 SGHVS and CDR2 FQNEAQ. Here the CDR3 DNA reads TGTGCCAGCAGCTTAGGCCTGCGCAAAAACATTCAGTACTTC. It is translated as CASSLGLRKNIQYF.

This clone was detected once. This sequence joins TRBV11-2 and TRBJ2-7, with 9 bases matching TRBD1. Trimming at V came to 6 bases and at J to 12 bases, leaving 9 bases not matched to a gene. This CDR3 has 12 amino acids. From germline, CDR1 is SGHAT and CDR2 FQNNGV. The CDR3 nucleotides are TGTGCCAGCAGTTCCGGGACAGGGAAGTCGTACTTC. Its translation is CASSSGTGKSYF. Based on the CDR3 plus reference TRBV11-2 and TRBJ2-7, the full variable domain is EAGVAQSPRYKIIEKRQSVAFWCNPISGHATLYWYQQILGQGPKLLIQFQNNGVVDDSQLPKDRFSAERLKGVDSTLKIQPAKLEDSAVYLCASSSGTGKSYFGPGTRLTVT.

This chain's CDR3 is CAWRGKYNQPQHF. The DNA for the CDR3 is TGTGCCTGGAGAGGGAAATACAATCAGCCCCAGCATTTT. The rearrangement joins TRBV30 to TRBJ1-5, with no clear D. Germline V gene lookup returns CDR1 GTSNPN and CDR2 SVGIG (reference sequence). The CDR3 spans 13 residues. Trimming took 3 bases from V and 3 from J, leaving 9 bases between them.

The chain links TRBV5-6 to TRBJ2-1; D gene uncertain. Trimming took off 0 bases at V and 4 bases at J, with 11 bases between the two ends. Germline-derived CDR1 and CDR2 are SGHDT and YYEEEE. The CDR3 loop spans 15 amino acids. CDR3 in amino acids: CASSLAGDFYNEQFF. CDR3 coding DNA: TGTGCCAGCAGCTTGGCGGGTGACTTTTACAATGAGCAGTTCTTC.